One and the same sample provided the 2 T cell receptor beta chains below, sequenced in a study of T cells after posttransplantation cyclophosphamide. Some clones are missing from TCRdb's copy, which holds only in-frame ones; the method was immunoSEQ multiplex PCR. The sample holds around 26,000 clones, and no clone turns up only once. A marrow graft followed busulfan-fludarabine conditioning, with cyclophosphamide on days +3 and +4. This sample comprised PBMCs, obtained after allogeneic stem cell transplant with posttransplant cyclophosphamide. The origin of the receptors is a male patient younger than 30 who received an allogeneic stem cell transplant from a related donor, was CMV-positive, and had no GVHD. Some T cells may trace back to the graft donor.

This clone was detected ten times or more. The chain has TRBV4-1 and TRBJ2-5; 7 nucleotides match TRBD1. The CDR3 consists of 15 residues. V lost 2 bases, J lost 3 bases, and 6 bases stayed unmatched. CDR1 MGHRA and CDR2 YSYEKL come from the germline V gene. CDR3 sequence reads: CASSQTITGEETQYF. In nucleotides, the CDR3 is TGCGCCAGCAGCCAAACGATAACAGGGGAAGAGACCCAGTACTTC.

The sample holds many counts of this clone. The same CDR3 arises from other DNA sequences in this sample as well. This chain connects TRBV6-6 to TRBJ2-3; 10 positions match TRBD1. Germline V lookup: CDR1 MNHNY, CDR2 SVGAGI (reference sequence). The CDR3 runs to 16 residues. After removal of 1 base from V and 1 base from J, the junction contained 2 bases not matched to a gene. For the CDR3, the DNA is TGTGCCAGCAGTTACTGGGACAGGGGAGGCACAGATACGCAGTATTTT. Its protein product is CASSYWDRGGTDTQYF.